This T cell receptor beta chain emerged from a study of T cell responses to AZD1222 COVID-19 vaccine. Clones were read by immunoSEQ multiplex PCR, and TCRdb kept only the in-frame ones, dropping some. Of over 95,000 clones listed, almost 90% are singletons. Germline V gene sequence: CDR1 KGHSH, CDR2 LQKENI. Trimming pared 4 bases from V and 5 bases from J, leaving 18 bases between. The CDR3 is 15 amino acids. The clonotype comes from an adult who received the AZD1222 COVID-19 vaccine. Sequencing was performed on peripheral blood, taken 28 days after the second AZD1222 dose. The V and J genes are TRBV18 and TRBJ2-7; the D gene could be TRBD1 or TRBD2 (5 bases each). DNA for the CDR3: TGTGCCAGCTCACAAGCCGGGACCATACAAAACGAGCAGTACTTC. Residues: CASSQAGTIQNEQYF.